This paragraph covers one T cell receptor beta chain sequence. Its antigen is unidentified. These data come from a study of cytomegalovirus exposure and HLA in healthy donors. Points from the study as a whole: Researchers left out some V segments, among them TRBV6-2 and TRBV6-3, as indistinguishable. Testing in vitro showed a few CMV-associated chains specific for CMV antigens. A later analysis reportedly found that, within productive TCRs, an Asian-associated ancestry cluster had fewer N-insertions than the mean observed across the roughly 670 donors.

The V gene's germline CDR1 is KGHSH and CDR2 LQKENI. V was trimmed by 2 bases and J by 11 bases, leaving 13 bases between them. This CDR3 contains 13 residues. It was with 60 Vbeta and 13 Jbeta primers that the PCR ran. Generated by immunoSEQ multiplex PCR, the TCRdb table keeps only in-frame clones and is missing some. The table lists under 150,000 clones, approximately 85% of them singletons. The sample consisted of PBMCs. The receptor was isolated from a boy between 10 and 17 years old in good health and CMV-seronegative. The rearrangement joins TRBV18 to TRBJ1-5, with a possible D match to TRBD1 (5 bases). The CDR3 coding sequence is TGTGCCAGCTCACCAGGCAGGGAAGTGACCCAGCATTTT. It specifies CASSPGREVTQHF.